These 22 T cell receptor beta chains were sequenced from one sample in a study of T-cell memory formation after mild COVID-19. TCRdb analysed the 5' RACE reads with MiXCR anew, one entry per CDR3 protein. Of some 29,000 distinct CDR3 sequences in the sample, roughly 15% were seen once. Sequencing was carried out using PBMCs or a T cell subset sorted from them (not recorded which). These receptor sequences come from an adult who had mild COVID-19 (a few samples of this study predate the infection). Cell type and time point are not known.

This clonotype was detected ten times or more. The chain recombines TRBV7-9 with TRBJ1-3, with D unclear. V lost 3 bases and J 0 bases, leaving 12 bases between the germline ends. This CDR3 comprises 16 residues. Germline V gives CDR1 SEHNR, CDR2 FQNEAQ (reference sequence). For the CDR3, the DNA is TGTGCCAGCAGCTTGTCTGGGTCTTCCTCTGGAAACACCATATATTTT. This encodes CASSLSGSSSGNTIYF.

This clonotype has a count of ten or more. The chain combines TRBV2 with TRBJ2-7; no reliable D call. Per germline, CDR1 SNHLY and CDR2 FYNNEI. V lost 6 bases to trimming and J lost 0 bases, with 6 bases between them. CDR3 length equals 12 residues. CDR3 region: CASRQSSYEQYF. The DNA of the CDR3 is TGTGCCAGCAGACAGAGCTCCTACGAGCAGTACTTC. Using reference TRBV2 and TRBJ2-7 for the parts outside the CDR3, the full variable domain is EPEVTQTPSHQVTQMGQEVILRCVPISNHLYFYWYRQILGQKVEFLVSFYNNEISEKSEIFDDQFSVERPDGSNFTLKIRSTKLEDSAMYFCASRQSSYEQYFGPGTRLTVT.

By frequency in the sample, this clonotype is medium-sized. J is TRBJ2-2 and V is TRBV5-1, with 7 bases fitting TRBD2. V dropped 5 bases and J dropped 3; count of bases not matched to a gene: 7. Germline V gene lookup returns CDR1 SGHRS and CDR2 YFSETQ. This CDR3 has 15 residues. CDR3 nucleotide sequence: TGCGCCAGCAGACCGAGCGGGGCTGACACCGGGGAGCTGTTTTTT. Amino acid sequence: CASRPSGADTGELFF.

There are many counts of this clonotype. The chain recombines TRBV30 with TRBJ1-2; 7 bases are shared with TRBD1. After removal of 5 bases from V and 4 bases from J, the junction contained 1 base not matched to a gene. The germline V gene has CDR1 GTSNPN and CDR2 SVGIG (reference sequence). There are 11 residues in the CDR3. The DNA of the CDR3 is TGTGCCTGGGGGACAGTCTATGGCTACACCTTC. It is translated as CAWGTVYGYTF. Looking up the rest from reference TRBV30 and TRBJ1-2 gives the full variable domain: SQTIHQWPATLVQPVGSPLSLECTVEGTSNPNLYWYRQAAGRGLQLLFYSVGIGQISSEVPQNLSASRPQDRQFILSSKKLLLSDSGFYLCAWGTVYGYTFGSGTRLTVV.

This clonotype has a handful of counts. The V and J genes are TRBV27 and TRBJ2-7; TRBD1 agrees at 9 bases. J gave up 3 bases and V 6 bases, and 6 bases lay outside the gene matches. Germline CDR1 MNHEY, CDR2 SMNVEV (reference sequence). The CDR3 is made up of 14 amino acids. The CDR3 sequence: CASRTEGQGYEQYF. The CDR3 coding sequence is TGTGCCAGCAGGACCGAGGGACAGGGCTACGAGCAGTACTTC.

This clonotype was recorded many times. The chain combines TRBV5-1 with TRBJ2-1, with D maybe TRBD1 (5 bases). The V gene's germline CDR1 is SGHRS and CDR2 YFSETQ. The CDR3 has 14 residues. V lost 1 base, J lost 5 bases, and 10 bases lay in between. In nucleotides, the CDR3 is TGCGCCAGCAGCTTGAAAGGGGCGGACAATGAGCAGTTCTTC. Translating it yields CASSLKGADNEQFF.

This clonotype has at least ten counts. The V gene is TRBV20-1, the J gene TRBJ2-7, with TRBD2 identical over 11 bases. V lost 2 bases, J lost 3 bases, and 24 bases stayed unmatched. Germline V gene data show CDR1 as DFQATT and CDR2 as SNEGSKA (reference sequence). This CDR3 has 21 residues. In DNA, the CDR3 is TGCAGTGCTAGACCACCATCTTATCAAACTAGCGGGAGCCCCCAGGGCTACGAGCAGTACTTC. This sequence encodes CSARPPSYQTSGSPQGYEQYF.

This clonotype has at least ten counts. The gene calls are TRBV24-1 and TRBJ2-5; 7 nucleotides match TRBD2. CDR1 KGHDR and CDR2 SFDVKD come from the germline V gene. The CDR3 sequence is 15 residues long. The V and J ends lost 2 bases and 2 bases, in that order; junction bases with no gene match: 4. CDR3 in amino acids: CATSDSHGGQETQYF. For the CDR3, the DNA is TGTGCCACCAGTGATTCCCACGGGGGGCAAGAGACCCAGTACTTC.

Many counts were recorded for this clonotype. The J gene is TRBJ1-1, the V gene TRBV6-5, with D perhaps matching TRBD1 (6 bases). Germline values: CDR1 MNHEY, CDR2 SVGAGI. Trimming removed 6 bases from V and 7 bases from J, with 12 bases in between. This CDR3 has 12 amino acids. The CDR3 sequence: CASSKNRDEAFF. CDR3 bases: TGTGCCAGCAGCAAAAACAGGGATGAAGCTTTCTTT.

This clonotype was observed many times. The V call is TRBV12-3 or TRBV12-4, the J call TRBJ1-1; TRBD1 aligns across 8 bases. The CDR3 extends over 14 amino acids. V shed 6 bases, J shed 4 bases, and the junction held 7 bases outside the gene matches. The DNA of the CDR3 is TGTGCCAGCAGGATCCAAACAGGGGGCACTGAAGCTTTCTTT. Its protein product is CASRIQTGGTEAFF.

This clonotype has only a few counts. A much larger clonotype is one base distant, so this may be a read error. The chain recombines TRBV4-2 with TRBJ2-2; D unresolved. This CDR3 contains 16 residues. Germline-derived CDR1 and CDR2 are LGHNA and YNFKEQ. DNA for the CDR3: TGTGTCAGCAGCCAAAACGTCGGCGGGAACACCGGGGAGCTGTTTTTT. Protein product: CVSSQNVGGNTGELFF.

This clonotype was observed at least ten times. This chain uses TRBV10-3 with TRBJ2-3; 9 bases fit TRBD1. The junction had 9 bases not matched to a gene; V was cut back by 8 bases and J by 0 bases. Germline assignment: CDR1 ENHRY and CDR2 SYGVKD. CDR3 length: 16 residues. The CDR3 sequence is CAISGGQGPSTDTQYF. CDR3 bases: TGTGCCATCTCAGGGGGACAGGGCCCGAGCACAGATACGCAGTATTTT.

The chain links TRBV2 to TRBJ2-2; 8 bases line up with TRBD2. The CDR3 consists of 15 residues. V was pared by 7 bases and J by 5 bases, with 9 bases of the junction left unmatched. Per germline, CDR1 SNHLY and CDR2 FYNNEI. CDR3 in amino acids: CASTLEAGVTGELFF. The CDR3 DNA follows: TGTGCCAGCACCCTTGAAGCGGGAGTAACCGGGGAGCTGTTTTTT.

This clonotype has ten or more counts. The chain couples TRBV5-1 to TRBJ2-7; 8 bases line up with TRBD1. CDR3 length: 14 amino acids. The germline CDR1 and CDR2 sequences are SGHRS and YFSETQ. Germline trimming cut 4 bases from V and 3 bases from J; bases unmatched to any gene: 6. The CDR3 coding sequence is TGCGCCAGCAGCATCGGGACAGGACTCTACGAGCAGTACTTC. Protein product: CASSIGTGLYEQYF.

This clonotype was detected many times. The chain employs TRBV7-2 and TRBJ2-3; D remains unclear. The CDR3 spans 14 residues. CDR1 SGHTA and CDR2 FQGNSA come from the germline V gene. Trimming pared 6 bases from V and 0 bases from J, leaving 10 bases between. The CDR3 DNA reads TGTGCCAGCAGAACGGCCACTAGCACAGATACGCAGTATTTT. This encodes CASRTATSTDTQYF. The complete variable domain, with remaining parts taken from reference TRBV7-2 and TRBJ2-3, reads GAGVSQSPSNKVTEKGKDVELRCDPISGHTALYWYRQSLGQGLEFLIYFQGNSAPDKSGLPSDRFSAERTGGSVSTLTIQRTQQEDSAVYLCASRTATSTDTQYFGPGTRLTVL.

The table lists this clonotype with many counts. The chain is built from TRBV11-2 and TRBJ2-2; D remains unclear. The germline gives CDR1 SGHAT, CDR2 FQNNGV. The length of the CDR3 is 13 residues. The V end lost 2 bases, the J end lost 4 bases, and 5 bases lay between the germline ends. The CDR3 region is CASSLSITGELFF. The DNA of the CDR3 is TGTGCCAGCAGCTTATCGATCACCGGGGAGCTGTTTTTT. Drawing the rest from reference TRBV11-2 and TRBJ2-2, the complete variable domain is EAGVAQSPRYKIIEKRQSVAFWCNPISGHATLYWYQQILGQGPKLLIQFQNNGVVDDSQLPKDRFSAERLKGVDSTLKIQPAKLEDSAVYLCASSLSITGELFFGEGSRLTVL.

The CDR3 nucleotides are TGTGCCAGCAGTTGGGGGGGGAACATTCAGTACTTC. Its protein product is CASSWGGNIQYF. V usage is TRBV12-3 or TRBV12-4 and J usage is TRBJ2-4, with TRBD2 matching 7 bases. CDR3 length: 12 amino acids. Trimming at V came to 4 bases and at J to 7 bases, leaving 1 base not matched to a gene.

This clonotype was seen a handful of times. The genes are TRBV12-3 or TRBV12-4 and TRBJ1-5; D remains ambiguous. V gave up 6 bases and J gave up 2 bases, with 11 bases separating them. This CDR3 spans 14 amino acids. The CDR3 DNA reads as TGTGCCAGCAGACCCTCCTGGGGCAATCAGCCCCAGCATTTT. It specifies CASRPSWGNQPQHF.

The chain uses TRBV9 and TRBJ2-1; a weak D match, TRBD1 (6 bases). Trimming took 3 bases from V and 8 from J, leaving 24 bases between them. CDR1 and CDR2 from the germline V gene are SGDLS and YYNGEE. This CDR3 spans 17 amino acids. The CDR3 reads CASSGADGQGRGDEQFF. The CDR3 region has the DNA TGTGCCAGCAGCGGCGCCGACGGCCAGGGGCGAGGAGATGAGCAGTTCTTC. Combining the CDR3 with reference TRBV9 and TRBJ2-1 gives the whole variable domain DSGVTQTPKHLITATGQRVTLRCSPRSGDLSVYWYQQSLDQGLQFLIQYYNGEERAKGNILERFSAQQFPDLHSELNLSSLELGDSALYFCASSGADGQGRGDEQFFGPGTRLTVL.

The chain has TRBV19 and TRBJ2-3, with 11 bases that match TRBD2. The CDR3 is 15 residues long. Germline V lookup: CDR1 LNHDA, CDR2 SQIVND (reference sequence). The CDR3 bases are TGTGCGACAAAAGTGGTAGCGGGAGGGTCCGATACGCAGTATTTT. It specifies CATKVVAGGSDTQYF.

V and J are TRBV7-8 and TRBJ2-3; the D is unclear. The CDR3 loop spans 15 amino acids. Germline assignment: CDR1 SGHVS and CDR2 FQNEAQ. V was pared by 3 bases and J by 6 bases, with 16 bases between. CDR3 protein: CASSFSHLSRDTQYF. The CDR3, as DNA: TGTGCCAGCAGCTTTAGTCACCTGAGTAGGGATACGCAGTATTTT.

This clonotype was detected ten times or more. V is TRBV7-9 and J is TRBJ1-4; 9 nucleotides match TRBD1. The CDR3 has 14 residues. Germline V gives CDR1 SEHNR, CDR2 FQNEAQ (reference sequence). V was pared by 2 bases and J by 7 bases, with 2 bases of the junction left unmatched. The DNA for the CDR3 is TGTGCCAGCAGCTTATCGACAGGGGGTGAAAAACTGTTTTTT. This translates into CASSLSTGGEKLFF.